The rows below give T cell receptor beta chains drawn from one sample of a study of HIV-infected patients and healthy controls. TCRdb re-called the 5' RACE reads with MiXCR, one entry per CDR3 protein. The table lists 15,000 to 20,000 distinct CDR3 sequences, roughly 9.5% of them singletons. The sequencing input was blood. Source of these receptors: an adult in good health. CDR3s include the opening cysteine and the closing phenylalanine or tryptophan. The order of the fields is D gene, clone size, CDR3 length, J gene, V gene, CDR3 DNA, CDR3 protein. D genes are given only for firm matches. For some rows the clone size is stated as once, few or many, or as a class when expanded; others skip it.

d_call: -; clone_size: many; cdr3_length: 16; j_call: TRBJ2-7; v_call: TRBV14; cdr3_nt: TGTGCCAGCAGCCAACCGAACGGGCTTTTGCCCTACGAGCAGTACTTC; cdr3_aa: CASSQPNGLLPYEQYF
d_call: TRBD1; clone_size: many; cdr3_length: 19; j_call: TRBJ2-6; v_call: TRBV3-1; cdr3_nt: TGTGCCAGCAGCCCTATCCCCGGGACAGGGGGACCCGGGGCCAACGTCCTGACTTTC; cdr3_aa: CASSPIPGTGGPGANVLTF
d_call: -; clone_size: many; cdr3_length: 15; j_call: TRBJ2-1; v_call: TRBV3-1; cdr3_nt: TGTGCCAGCAGCCGAGGACTCCTCTCCTACAATGAGCAGTTCTTC; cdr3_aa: CASSRGLLSYNEQFF
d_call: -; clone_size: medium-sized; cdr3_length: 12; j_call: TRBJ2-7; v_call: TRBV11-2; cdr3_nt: TGTGCCAGCAGCCAAAACAACTACGAGCAGTACTTC; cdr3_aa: CASSQNNYEQYF
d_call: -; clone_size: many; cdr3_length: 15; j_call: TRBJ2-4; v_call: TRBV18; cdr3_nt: TGTGCCAGCTCCCGGCCGGGGCCAGGAATAGACATTCAGTACTTC; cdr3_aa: CASSRPGPGIDIQYF
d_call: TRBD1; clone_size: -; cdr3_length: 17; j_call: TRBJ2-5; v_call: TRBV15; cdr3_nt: TGTGCCACCAGCAGAGATCCGGGACAGGGGGCCGGGGAGACCCAGTACTTC; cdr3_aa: CATSRDPGQGAGETQYF
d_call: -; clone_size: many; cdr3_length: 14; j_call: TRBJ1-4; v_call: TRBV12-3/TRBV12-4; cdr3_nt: TGTGCCAGCCGTAGGAATTTGGGGGAAGAAAAACTGTTTTTT; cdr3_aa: CASRRNLGEEKLFF
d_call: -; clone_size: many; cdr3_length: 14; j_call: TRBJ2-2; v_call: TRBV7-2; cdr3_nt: TGTGCCAGCAGCTCCTCCCCGCGGACCGGGGAGCTGTTTTTT; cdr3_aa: CASSSSPRTGELFF
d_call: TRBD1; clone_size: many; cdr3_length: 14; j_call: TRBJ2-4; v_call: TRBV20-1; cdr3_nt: TGCAGTGCTAGAGTGGACAGGGACCGGAACATTCAGTACTTC; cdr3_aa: CSARVDRDRNIQYF
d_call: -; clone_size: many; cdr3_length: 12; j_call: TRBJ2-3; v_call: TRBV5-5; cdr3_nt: TGTGCCAGCAGCCCTAATGACTGGGCGCAGTATTTT; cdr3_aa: CASSPNDWAQYF
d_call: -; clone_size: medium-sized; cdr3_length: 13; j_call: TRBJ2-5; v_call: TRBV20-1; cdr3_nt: TGCAGTGCTAGCGGGACGGGGCAAGAGACCCAGTACTTC; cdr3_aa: CSASGTGQETQYF
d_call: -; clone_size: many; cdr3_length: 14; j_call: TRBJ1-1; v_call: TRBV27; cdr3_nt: TGTGCCAGCAGTTTATCGGGGGGGGGTTTTAAAGCTTTCTTT; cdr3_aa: CASSLSGGGFKAFF
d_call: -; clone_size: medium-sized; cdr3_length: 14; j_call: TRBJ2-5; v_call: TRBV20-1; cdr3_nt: TGCAGTGGCAGGGGCAGGCGGGAGTGGGAGACCCAGTACTTC; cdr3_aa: CSGRGRREWETQYF
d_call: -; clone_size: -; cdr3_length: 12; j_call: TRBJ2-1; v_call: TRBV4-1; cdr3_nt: TGCGCCAGCAGCCAGGCCCTAGATGAGCAGTTCTTC; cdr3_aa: CASSQALDEQFF
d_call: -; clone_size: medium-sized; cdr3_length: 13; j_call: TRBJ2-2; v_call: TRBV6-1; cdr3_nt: TGTGCCAGCAGTGAAGTAACGGCCGGGGAGCTGTTTTTT; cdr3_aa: CASSEVTAGELFF
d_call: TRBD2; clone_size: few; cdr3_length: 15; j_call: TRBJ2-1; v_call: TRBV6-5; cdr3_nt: TGTGCCAGCAGTTCTACGGGAGGTACCTACAATGAGCAGTTCTTC; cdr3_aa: CASSSTGGTYNEQFF
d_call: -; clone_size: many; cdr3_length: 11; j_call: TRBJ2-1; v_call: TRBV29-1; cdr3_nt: TGCAGCGTCCTTGCCCCGGTTGAGCAGTTCTTC; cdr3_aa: CSVLAPVEQFF
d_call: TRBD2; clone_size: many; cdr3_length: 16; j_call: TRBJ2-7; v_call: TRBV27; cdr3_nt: TGTGCCAGCAGTTCCCGGCAGACTAGCTTTAACTACGAGCAGTACTTC; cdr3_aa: CASSSRQTSFNYEQYF
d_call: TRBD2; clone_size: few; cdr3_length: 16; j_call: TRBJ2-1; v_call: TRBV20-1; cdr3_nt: TGCAGTGCTAGTCAGGCTAGCGGGAGGTCCTACAATGAGCAGTTCTTC; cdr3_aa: CSASQASGRSYNEQFF
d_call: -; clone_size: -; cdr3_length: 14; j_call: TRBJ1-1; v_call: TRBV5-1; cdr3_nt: TGCGCCAGCAGCTTGGACAGGAGGAGCTTTGAAGCTTTCTTT; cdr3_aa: CASSLDRRSFEAFF
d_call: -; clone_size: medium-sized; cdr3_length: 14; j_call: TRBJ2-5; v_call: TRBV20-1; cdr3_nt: TGCAGTGCTACCCCTCGGCGGGCACAAGAGACCCAGTACTTC; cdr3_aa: CSATPRRAQETQYF
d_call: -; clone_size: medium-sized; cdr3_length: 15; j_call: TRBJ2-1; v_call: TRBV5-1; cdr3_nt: TGCGCCAGCAGCAGTGCGGGTGAGCCTTACAATGAGCAGTTCTTC; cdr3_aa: CASSSAGEPYNEQFF
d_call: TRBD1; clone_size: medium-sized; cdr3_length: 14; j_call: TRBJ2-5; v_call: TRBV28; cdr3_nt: TGTGCCAGCAGTCCCACAGGGGGCCAAGAGACCCAGTACTTC; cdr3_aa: CASSPTGGQETQYF
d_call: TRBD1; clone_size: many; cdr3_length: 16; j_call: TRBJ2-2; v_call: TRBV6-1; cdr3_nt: TGTGCCAGCAGTGAACGAGGGGGCGCGAACACCGGGGAGCTGTTTTTT; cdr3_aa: CASSERGGANTGELFF
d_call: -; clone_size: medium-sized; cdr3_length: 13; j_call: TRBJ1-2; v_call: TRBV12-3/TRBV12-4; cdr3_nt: TGTGCCAGCAGTTTACGGGCCCCCTATGGCTACACCTTC; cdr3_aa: CASSLRAPYGYTF
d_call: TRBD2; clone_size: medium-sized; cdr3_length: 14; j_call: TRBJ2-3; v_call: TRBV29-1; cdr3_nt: TGCAGCGTTAGTAGCGGGAGTCGGACAGATACGCAGTATTTT; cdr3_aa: CSVSSGSRTDTQYF
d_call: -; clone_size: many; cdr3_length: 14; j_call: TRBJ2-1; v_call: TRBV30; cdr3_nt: TGTGCCTGGCCTACCGGAGTTTATCGCAATGAGCAGTTCTTC; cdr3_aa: CAWPTGVYRNEQFF
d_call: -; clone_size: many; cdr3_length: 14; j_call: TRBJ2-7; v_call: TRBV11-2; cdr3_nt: TGTGCCAGCAGCTTACGGACCCTTCGGGGCGAGCAGTACTTC; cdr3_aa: CASSLRTLRGEQYF
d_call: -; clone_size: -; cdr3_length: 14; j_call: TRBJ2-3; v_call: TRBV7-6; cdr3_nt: TGTGCCAGCAGCTTAGTTGTAGGCACAGATACGCAGTATTTT; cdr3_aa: CASSLVVGTDTQYF
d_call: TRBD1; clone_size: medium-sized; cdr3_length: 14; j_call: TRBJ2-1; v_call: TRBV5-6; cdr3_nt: TGTGCCAGCAGCCGGACAGGGGGCATGAATGAGCAGTTCTTC; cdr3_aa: CASSRTGGMNEQFF
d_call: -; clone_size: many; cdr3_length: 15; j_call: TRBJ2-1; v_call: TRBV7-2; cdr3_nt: TGTGCCAGCAGCTTAGCTCAGGGGCCTAATAATGAGCAGTTCTTC; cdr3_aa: CASSLAQGPNNEQFF
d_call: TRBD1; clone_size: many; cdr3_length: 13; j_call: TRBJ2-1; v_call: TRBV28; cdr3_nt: TGTGCCAGCAGTAGGACAGGGGTAGATGAGCAGTTCTTC; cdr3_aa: CASSRTGVDEQFF
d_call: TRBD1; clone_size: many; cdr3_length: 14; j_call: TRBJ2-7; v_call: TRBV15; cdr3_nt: TGTGCCACCAGCAGAGGACAGGGTTCAGAGAAGCAGTACTTC; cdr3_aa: CATSRGQGSEKQYF
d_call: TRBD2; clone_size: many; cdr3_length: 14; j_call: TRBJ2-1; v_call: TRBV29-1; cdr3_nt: TGCAGCGCCGTGGGAGGGCCGTCCTACAATGAGCAGTTCTTC; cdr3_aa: CSAVGGPSYNEQFF
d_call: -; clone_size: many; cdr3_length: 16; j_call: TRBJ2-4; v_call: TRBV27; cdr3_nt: TGTGCCAGCAGTTTGCACACACTCCTAGCCAAAAACATTCAGTACTTC; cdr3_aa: CASSLHTLLAKNIQYF
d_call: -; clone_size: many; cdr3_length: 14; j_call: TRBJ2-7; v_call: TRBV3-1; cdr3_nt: TGTGCCAGCAGCCATTCCGGGGCCTCCTACGAGCAGTACTTC; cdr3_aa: CASSHSGASYEQYF
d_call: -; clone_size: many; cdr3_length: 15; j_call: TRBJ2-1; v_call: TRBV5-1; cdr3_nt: TGCGCCAGCAGCAACCGGGACCAGCTAAGGAATGAGCAGTTCTTC; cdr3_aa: CASSNRDQLRNEQFF
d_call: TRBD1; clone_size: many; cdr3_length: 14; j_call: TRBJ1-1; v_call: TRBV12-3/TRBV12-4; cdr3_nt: TGTGCCAGCAGCGCTTCGACAGGGCGAGCTGAAGCTTTCTTT; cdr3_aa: CASSASTGRAEAFF